This TCR beta chain was sequenced during a study of T cell clones after liver transplantation. About the research overall: Without induction therapy, subjects received standard immunosuppression until 12-24 months post-transplant. Tolerance: complete withdrawal held at least one year, liver enzymes staying within twice normal.

The data were produced by immunoSEQ multiplex PCR, yet TCRdb's version contains in-frame clones alone and is incomplete. The sample holds around 75,000 clones; around four fifths are singletons and the top ten take 2.1%. The CDR3 contains 16 residues. V was pared by 0 bases and J by 5 bases, with 4 bases of the junction left unmatched. This TCR derives from a human patient who received a liver transplant. Some T cells may originate from the graft donor. The sequences come from CD4+ T cells from blood, collected 48 months after liver transplant. The chain employs TRBV6-7 and TRBJ2-1, with 10 bases fitting TRBD2. TRBV6-7 is recorded as an ORF, its role being uncertain. This CDR3 is CASSYSERGGHNEQFF. The CDR3 bases are TGTGCCAGCAGTTACTCCGAGCGGGGGGGCCACAATGAGCAGTTCTTC.